A single sample gave rise to the 10 T cell receptor beta chains below, sequenced in a study of regulatory and conventional T cells in breast cancer. TCRdb processed the PCR reads anew with MiXCR; each CDR3 protein has one entry. The table shows 9,900 or so distinct CDR3 sequences, with about 34% occurring only once. Specimen: conventional T cells from blood. These receptor sequences come from a male donor in good health.

CDR3 region: CASSPLSGSEQYF. The CDR3 DNA is TGTGCCAGCAGCCCCCTAAGCGGGAGCGAGCAGTACTTC. This chain connects TRBV7-9 to TRBJ2-7; TRBD2 aligns across 8 bases. The CDR3 consists of 13 residues. Germline-derived CDR1 and CDR2 are SEHNR and FQNEAQ (reference sequence). Losses at the gene ends were 5 bases for V and 6 bases for J; bases not matched to a gene: 6.

In its sample, this clonotype ranks as medium-sized. The chain combines TRBV20-1 with TRBJ1-3, with a tentative D call TRBD1 (5 bases). CDR1 is DFQATT and CDR2 is SNEGSKA in the germline V gene (reference sequence). The CDR3 consists of 15 residues. V was clipped by 0 bases and J by 1 base, with 10 bases between them. CDR3 in DNA: TGCAGTGCTAGAGAGATGGGACGGTCTGGAAACACCATATATTTT. It codes for CSAREMGRSGNTIYF.

About this clonotype: With a much larger clone just one base away, this may be a read error. This rearrangement joins TRBV6-5 to TRBJ1-1; no clear D. This CDR3 spans 12 amino acids. Between the trimmed V and J ends, which lost 6 bases and 12 bases, there was a span of 17 bases. The germline V gene has CDR1 MNHEY and CDR2 SVGAGI. This chain's CDR3 is CASSLGRFTTFF. CDR3 coding DNA: TGTGCCAGCAGCCTGGGCAGGTTTACAACTTTCTTT.

As to this clonotype: Germline is not matched at one junction end, which may reflect a read error. This chain connects TRBV9 to TRBJ1-5, with no clear D. The CDR3 is made up of 13 amino acids. The germline gives CDR1 SGDLS, CDR2 YYNGEE. CDR3 sequence (DNA): TGTGCCTGCAGCATGGGCAGCAATCAGCCCCAGCAATTT. As protein: CACSMGSNQPQQF.

Sample share makes this clonotype medium-sized. V usage is TRBV20-1 and J usage is TRBJ2-3; D is perhaps TRBD2 (6 bases). The CDR3 totals 13 residues. CDR1 is DFQATT and CDR2 is SNEGSKA in the germline V gene (reference sequence). CDR3 region: CSVGGPSTDTQYF. Here the CDR3 DNA reads TGCAGCGTGGGGGGACCCAGCACAGATACGCAGTATTTT.

This rearrangement joins TRBV28 to TRBJ1-5; D remains ambiguous. Germline-derived CDR1 and CDR2 are MDHEN and SYDVKM. There are 12 residues in the CDR3. V shed 8 bases and J shed 7 bases, with 12 bases lying between them. In DNA, the CDR3 is TGTGCCAGCGCCCCCCTAGGCCAGCCCCAGCATTTT. It encodes CASAPLGQPQHF.

This clonotype is termed medium-sized (0.01 to 0.1%). This chain connects TRBV4-2 to TRBJ1-5, with no clear D. The CDR3 is 16 amino acids. V lost 3 bases and J 1 base, leaving 13 bases between the germline ends. The germline CDR1 and CDR2 sequences are LGHNA and YNFKEQ. CDR3 in DNA: TGTGCCAGCAGCCACACGGACCTCTGGAGCAATCAGCCCCAGCATTTT. Encoded protein: CASSHTDLWSNQPQHF.

In its sample, this clonotype was seen once. The chain links TRBV6-5 to TRBJ2-7; D is unclear. The CDR3 loop spans 15 amino acids. CDR1 MNHEY and CDR2 SVGAGI come from the germline V gene. The V gene lost 0 bases and the J gene lost 3 bases, with 12 bases spanning the gap. The CDR3 reads CASSYSETAIYEQYF. The CDR3 nucleotides read TGTGCCAGCAGTTACTCAGAGACGGCAATCTACGAGCAGTACTTC.

By its share, this clonotype is medium-sized. The gene calls are TRBV6-5 and TRBJ2-1; perhaps TRBD1 as D (6 bases). Trimming shortened V by 2 bases and J by 2 bases, and 13 bases separated the two germline ends. The CDR3 runs 16 residues. Germline assignment: CDR1 MNHEY and CDR2 SVGAGI. In DNA form, the CDR3 reads TGTGCCAGCAGTTACACAAACAGGGTACCCTACAATGAGCAGTTCTTC. Protein sequence: CASSYTNRVPYNEQFF.

Only a few counts were recorded for this clonotype. V and J are TRBV6-5 and TRBJ1-6; 8 positions match TRBD1. Germline loops: CDR1 MNHEY, CDR2 SVGAGI. The CDR3 extends over 16 amino acids. J gave up 10 bases and V 5 bases, and 13 bases lay outside the gene matches. CDR3 protein: CASSSQGGQGNSPLHF. The CDR3 nucleotides are TGTGCCAGCAGTAGCCAGGGTGGACAGGGTAACTCACCCCTCCACTTT.